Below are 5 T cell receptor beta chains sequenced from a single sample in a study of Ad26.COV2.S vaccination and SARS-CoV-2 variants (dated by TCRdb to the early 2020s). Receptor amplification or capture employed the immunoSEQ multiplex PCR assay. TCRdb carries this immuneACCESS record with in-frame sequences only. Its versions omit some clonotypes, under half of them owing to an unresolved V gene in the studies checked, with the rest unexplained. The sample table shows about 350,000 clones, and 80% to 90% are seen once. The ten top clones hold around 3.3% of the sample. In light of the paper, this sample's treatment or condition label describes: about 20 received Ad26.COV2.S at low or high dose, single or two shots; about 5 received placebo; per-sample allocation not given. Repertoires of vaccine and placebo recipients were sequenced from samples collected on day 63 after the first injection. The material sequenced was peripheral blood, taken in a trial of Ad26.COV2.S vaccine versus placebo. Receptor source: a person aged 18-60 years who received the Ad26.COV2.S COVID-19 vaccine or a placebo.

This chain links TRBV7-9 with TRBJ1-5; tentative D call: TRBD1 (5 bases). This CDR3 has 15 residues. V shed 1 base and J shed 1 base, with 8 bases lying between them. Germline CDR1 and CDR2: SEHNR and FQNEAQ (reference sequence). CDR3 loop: CASSLGAGSNQPQHF. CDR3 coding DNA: TGTGCCAGCAGCTTAGGGGCAGGGAGCAATCAGCCCCAGCATTTT.

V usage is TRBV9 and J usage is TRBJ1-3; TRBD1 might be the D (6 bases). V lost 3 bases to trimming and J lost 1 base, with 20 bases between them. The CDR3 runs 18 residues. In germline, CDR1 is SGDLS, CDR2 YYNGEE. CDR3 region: CASSAPERPGASGNTIYF. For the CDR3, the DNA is TGTGCCAGCAGCGCCCCCGAGAGGCCGGGGGCATCTGGAAACACCATATATTTT. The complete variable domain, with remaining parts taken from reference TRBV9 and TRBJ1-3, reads DSGVTQTPKHLITATGQRVTLRCSPRSGDLSVYWYQQSLDQGLQFLIQYYNGEERAKGNILERFSAQQFPDLHSELNLSSLELGDSALYFCASSAPERPGASGNTIYFGEGSWLTVV.

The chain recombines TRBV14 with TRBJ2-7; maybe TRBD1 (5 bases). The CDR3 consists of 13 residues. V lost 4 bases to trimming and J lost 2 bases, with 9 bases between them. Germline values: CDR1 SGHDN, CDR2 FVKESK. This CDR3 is CASSPRVPYEQYF. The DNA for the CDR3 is TGTGCCAGCAGCCCCAGGGTGCCCTACGAGCAGTACTTC.

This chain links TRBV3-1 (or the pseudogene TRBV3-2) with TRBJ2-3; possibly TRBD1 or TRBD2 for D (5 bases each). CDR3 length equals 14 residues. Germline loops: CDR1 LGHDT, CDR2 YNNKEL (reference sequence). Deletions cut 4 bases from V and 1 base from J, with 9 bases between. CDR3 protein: CASSPRGRTDTQYF. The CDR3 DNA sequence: TGTGCCAGCAGCCCCCGGGGACGCACAGATACGCAGTATTTT.

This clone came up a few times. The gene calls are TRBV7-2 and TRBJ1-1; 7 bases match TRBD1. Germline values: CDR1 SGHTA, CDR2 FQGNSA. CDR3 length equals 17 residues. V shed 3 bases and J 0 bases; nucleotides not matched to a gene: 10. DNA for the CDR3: TGTGCCAGCAGCTTCATCAACAGGGGAATGATGAACACTGAAGCTTTCTTT. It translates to CASSFINRGMMNTEAFF.